This T cell receptor beta chain originates from a study of blood T cell repertoires in COVID-19. Data came from immunoSEQ multiplex PCR; TCRdb stores just in-frame clones and leaves some out. The sample contains about 300,000 clones, 80% to 90% of which appear only once. With V trimmed by 0 bases and J by 4 bases, 10 bases remained unmatched. Germline V gene sequence: CDR1 SGHRS, CDR2 YFSETQ. This CDR3 has 17 amino acids. The rearrangement joins TRBV5-1 to TRBJ2-3, with 8 bases matching TRBD2. The TCR comes from a man in his thirties or forties who had recovered from COVID-19. Input material: PBMCs or T cells enriched from blood (not recorded which). CDR3 sequence reads: CASSLGVAGIFADTQYF. In DNA form, the CDR3 reads TGCGCCAGCAGCTTGGGTGTAGCGGGGATTTTCGCAGATACGCAGTATTTT.